The T cell receptor beta chain under discussion was sequenced for a study of identical twins. Study-wide points: Sequences that were out-of-frame, alpha and twin-shared displayed an excess of low generation probability.

This clonotype appeared many times. The antigen is unknown. In TCRdb, the 5' RACE reads were re-called with MiXCR into one record per CDR3 protein. The table includes under 350,000 distinct CDR3 sequences, 7.5% to 9.5% detected once. V was clipped by 3 bases and J by 2 bases, with 14 bases between them. The CDR3 runs 16 residues. The germline CDR1 and CDR2 sequences are MDHEN and SYDVKM. In addition, the sample was reused for a study of yellow fever vaccine responses in identical twins.

The material sequenced was CD8+ T cells sorted from blood. The clonotype was recovered from a woman between 18 and 29 years old in good health. The V gene is TRBV28, the J gene TRBJ1-5, with a weak D call TRBD1 (5 bases). CDR3 amino acids: CASSFPSRARNQPQHF. In nucleotides, the CDR3 is TGTGCCAGCAGTTTCCCCAGCAGGGCCCGCAATCAGCCCCAGCATTTT.